The clone carrying this TCR beta chain showed up just a few times. V lost 1 base to trimming and J lost 5 bases, with 5 bases between them. Germline assignment: CDR1 SGHTA and CDR2 FQGNSA. This CDR3 comprises 12 residues. This sample was taken from a study of T-cell reconstitution after alpha-beta-depleted transplantation in children. As it was prepared, the TCRbeta library received unique molecular identifiers. TCRdb itself ran the PCR reads through MiXCR, one entry per CDR3 protein. The repertoire has around 600,000 distinct CDR3 sequences, about 10% of them found once; the top ten carry about 4%. The chain couples TRBV7-2 to TRBJ1-2; no reliable D call. This sequence originates from a human donor who donated a stem cell graft to a child with acute myeloid leukemia. This material consisted of PBMCs from the stem cell graft donor, taken from the stem cell graft. The CDR3 sequence: CASSLDKYGYTF. As DNA, the CDR3 is TGTGCCAGCAGCTTAGACAAATATGGCTACACCTTC.